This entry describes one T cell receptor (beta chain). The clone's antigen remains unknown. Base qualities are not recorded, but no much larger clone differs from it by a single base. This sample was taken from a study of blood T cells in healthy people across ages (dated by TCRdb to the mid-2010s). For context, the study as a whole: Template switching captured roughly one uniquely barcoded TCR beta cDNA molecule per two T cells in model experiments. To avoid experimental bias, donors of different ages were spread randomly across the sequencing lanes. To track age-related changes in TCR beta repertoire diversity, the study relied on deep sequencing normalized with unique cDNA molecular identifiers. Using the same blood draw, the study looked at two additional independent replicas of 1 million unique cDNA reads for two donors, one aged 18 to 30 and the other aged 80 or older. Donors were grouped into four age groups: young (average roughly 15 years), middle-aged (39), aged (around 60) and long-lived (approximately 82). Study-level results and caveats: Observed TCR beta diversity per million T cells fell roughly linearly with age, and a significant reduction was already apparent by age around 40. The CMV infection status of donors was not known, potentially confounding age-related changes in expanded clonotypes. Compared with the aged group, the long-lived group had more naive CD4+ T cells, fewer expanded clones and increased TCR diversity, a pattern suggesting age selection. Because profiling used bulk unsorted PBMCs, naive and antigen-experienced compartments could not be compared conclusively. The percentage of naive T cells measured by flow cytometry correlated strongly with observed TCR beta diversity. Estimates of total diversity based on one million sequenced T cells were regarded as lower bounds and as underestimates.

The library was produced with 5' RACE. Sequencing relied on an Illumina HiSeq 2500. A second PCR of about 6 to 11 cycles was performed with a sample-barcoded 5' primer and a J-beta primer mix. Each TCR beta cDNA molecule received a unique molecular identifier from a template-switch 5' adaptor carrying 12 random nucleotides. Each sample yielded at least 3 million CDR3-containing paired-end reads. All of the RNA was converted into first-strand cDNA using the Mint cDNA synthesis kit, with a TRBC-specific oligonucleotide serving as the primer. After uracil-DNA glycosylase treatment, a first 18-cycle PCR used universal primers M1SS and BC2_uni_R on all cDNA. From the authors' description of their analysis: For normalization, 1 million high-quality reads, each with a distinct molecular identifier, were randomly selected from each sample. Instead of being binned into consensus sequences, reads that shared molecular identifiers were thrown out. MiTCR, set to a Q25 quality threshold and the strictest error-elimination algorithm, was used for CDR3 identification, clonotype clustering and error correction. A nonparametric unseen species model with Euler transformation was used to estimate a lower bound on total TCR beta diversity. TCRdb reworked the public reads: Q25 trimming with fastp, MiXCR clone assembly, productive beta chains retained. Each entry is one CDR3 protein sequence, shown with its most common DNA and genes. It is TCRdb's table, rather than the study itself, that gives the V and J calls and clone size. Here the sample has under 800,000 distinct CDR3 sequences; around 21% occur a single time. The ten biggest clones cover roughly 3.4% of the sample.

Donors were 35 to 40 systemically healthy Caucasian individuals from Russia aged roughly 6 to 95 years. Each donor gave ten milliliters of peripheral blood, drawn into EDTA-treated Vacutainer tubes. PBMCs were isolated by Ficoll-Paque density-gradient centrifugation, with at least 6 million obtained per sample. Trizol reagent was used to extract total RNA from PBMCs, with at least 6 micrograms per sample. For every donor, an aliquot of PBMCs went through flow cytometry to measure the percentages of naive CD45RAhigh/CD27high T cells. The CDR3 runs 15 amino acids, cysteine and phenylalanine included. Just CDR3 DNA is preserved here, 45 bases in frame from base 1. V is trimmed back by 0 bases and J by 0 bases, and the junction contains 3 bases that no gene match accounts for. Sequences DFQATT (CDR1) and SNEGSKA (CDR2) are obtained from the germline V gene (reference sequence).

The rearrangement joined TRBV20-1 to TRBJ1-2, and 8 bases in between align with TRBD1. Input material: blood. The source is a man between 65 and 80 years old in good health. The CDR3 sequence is CSAREATGANYGYTF. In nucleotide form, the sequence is TGCAGTGCTAGAGAGGCGACAGGGGCTAACTATGGCTACACCTTC.